A selection of T cell receptor beta chains follows, all from one sample in a study of metastatic and nonmetastatic thyroid tumors. TCRdb reanalyzed the PCR reads via MiXCR. The sample lists about 48,000 clones; approximately 20% were seen once. Sequenced input: blood. The receptors come from a male donor with papillary thyroid cancer or a benign thyroid nodule (not recorded which). Some clones in this sample may be carry-over from other donors' samples. CDR3s include the opening cysteine and the closing phenylalanine or tryptophan.

CDR3aa	j_gene	v_gene
CATSSGTGVIDTQYF	TRBJ2-3	TRBV15
CASSSGQEEAQPQHF	TRBJ1-5	TRBV12-3/TRBV12-4
CASSPSKARGYTF	TRBJ1-2	TRBV3-1
CASSFSRGTYGYTF	TRBJ1-2	TRBV28
CASSRTGETTNTGELFF	TRBJ2-2	TRBV18
CASSLFKGAGSYEQYF	TRBJ2-7	TRBV11-1
CASSPNREETQYF	TRBJ2-5	TRBV7-7
CSAGREVGGQGTQYF	TRBJ2-5	TRBV20-1
CASSTNTGELFF	TRBJ2-2	TRBV6-1
CASSLRQGGLNTEAFF	TRBJ1-1	TRBV12-3/TRBV12-4